Each of the 26 T cell receptor beta chains below was sequenced from the same sample in a study of T cells in localized non-small cell lung cancer. Only in-frame clones appear in the TCRdb table, and some are missing; sequencing was by immunoSEQ multiplex PCR. Of around 40,000 clones detected, roughly 90% appear once; the ten largest clones hold about 2.6%. The sample in question was peripheral blood, obtained before any cancer treatment. The receptors were gathered from a female donor older than 55 with stage I squamous cell lung carcinoma.

The chain carries TRBV27 and TRBJ2-7; 12 nucleotides line up with TRBD1. The CDR3 length is 14 residues. Germline V gene sequence: CDR1 MNHEY, CDR2 SMNVEV (reference sequence). The J segment lost 6 bases and the V segment lost 6 bases, leaving 6 bases of the junction unmatched. The CDR3 DNA reads as TGTGCCAGCAGCACCGGGACAGGGGGCGCCGAGCAGTACTTC. Its translation is CASSTGTGGAEQYF.

This chain joins TRBV7-2 and TRBJ1-1; D is possibly TRBD1 (5 bases). CDR3 length: 13 residues. V gave up 1 base and J gave up 8 bases, with 11 bases separating them. In germline, CDR1 is SGHTA, CDR2 FQGNSA. The CDR3: CASSLDRSLEAFF. The CDR3 region has the DNA TGTGCCAGCAGCTTAGACAGGTCCCTCGAAGCTTTCTTT.

The rearrangement uses TRBV5-1 and TRBJ2-3; 9 bases align to TRBD2. The CDR3 consists of 17 residues. The germline V gene has CDR1 SGHRS and CDR2 YFSETQ. Germline trimming cut 4 bases from V and 2 bases from J; bases unmatched to any gene: 11. CDR3 bases: TGCGCCAGCAGCCCGGACCGGGCGGGAGGGACCACAGATACGCAGTATTTT. As protein: CASSPDRAGGTTDTQYF.

The sample holds one count of this clone. The rearrangement joins TRBV5-1 to TRBJ2-2; a possible D gene is TRBD2 (6 bases). Trimming stripped 0 bases from V and 1 base from J, with 10 bases between. Germline CDR1 SGHRS, CDR2 YFSETQ. The CDR3 is made up of 16 amino acids. CDR3 amino acids: CASSLGLAMNTGELFF. The CDR3 DNA reads as TGCGCCAGCAGCTTGGGCCTAGCGATGAACACCGGGGAGCTGTTTTTT.

This rearrangement joins TRBV18 to TRBJ1-5; TRBD1 agrees at 9 bases. Germline CDR1 reads KGHSH; CDR2 reads LQKENI. Unmatched junction bases numbered 6, after V lost 2 bases and J lost 7 bases. This CDR3 comprises 15 residues. The CDR3 DNA reads as TGTGCCAGCTCACCAGCGGGACAGGGCGGGCAGCCCCAGCATTTT. It translates to CASSPAGQGGQPQHF.

V usage is TRBV5-8 and J usage is TRBJ2-5, with D uncertain. The CDR3 is made up of 13 amino acids. The V end was cut by 0 bases, the J end by 5 bases, with 8 bases between. The germline gives CDR1 SGHTS, CDR2 YDEGEE. This chain's CDR3 is CASSLGVPETQYF. DNA for the CDR3: TGTGCCAGCAGCTTGGGAGTCCCGGAGACCCAGTACTTC.

This chain links TRBV11-2 with TRBJ2-7; 15 bases align to TRBD2. CDR3 length: 16 amino acids. V trimming: 4 bases; J trimming: 6 bases; junction bases outside the gene matches: 7. Germline values: CDR1 SGHAT, CDR2 FQNNGV. The CDR3 DNA is TGTGCCAGCAGCTGGAGGACTAGCGGGAGGGCCTCCGAGCAGTACTTC. The encoded protein is CASSWRTSGRASEQYF.

This clone has more than one count but fewer than ten. J is TRBJ1-5 and V is TRBV29-1; no clear D gene. The CDR3 covers 12 residues. Germline CDR1 and CDR2: SQVTM and ANQGSEA. V lost 4 bases and J lost 9, with 13 bases in between. This CDR3 reads CSVVDGLGPQHF. The CDR3 bases are TGCAGCGTTGTCGACGGGCTTGGGCCCCAGCATTTT.

This chain uses TRBV6-6 with TRBJ1-2; 8 bases line up with TRBD1. CDR3 length: 15 residues. Germline V gives CDR1 MNHNY, CDR2 SVGAGI (reference sequence). Trimming cost V 3 bases and J 4 bases; bases outside gene matches: 7. The chain's CDR3 is CASSYVGTGPYGYTF. The CDR3 DNA follows: TGTGCCAGCAGTTATGTTGGGACAGGCCCCTATGGCTACACCTTC.

This chain joins TRBV9 and TRBJ2-2, with 8 positions matching TRBD2. The CDR3 spans 14 residues. The J segment lost 6 bases and the V segment lost 3 bases, leaving 4 bases of the junction unmatched. CDR1 and CDR2 from the germline V gene are SGDLS and YYNGEE. CDR3 sequence (DNA): TGTGCCAGCAGCGGTGGACTAGCCCCCGGGGAGCTGTTTTTT. Amino acids: CASSGGLAPGELFF. The whole variable domain, remainder taken from reference TRBV9 and TRBJ2-2, is DSGVTQTPKHLITATGQRVTLRCSPRSGDLSVYWYQQSLDQGLQFLIQYYNGEERAKGNILERFSAQQFPDLHSELNLSSLELGDSALYFCASSGGLAPGELFFGEGSRLTVL.

This clone was recorded only once. This chain joins TRBV7-9 and TRBJ1-5; D is possibly TRBD1 (5 bases). The CDR3 totals 13 residues. CDR1 is SEHNR, CDR2 FQNEAQ, per germline (reference sequence). V lost 5 bases, J lost 6 bases, and 11 bases lay in between. CDR3 DNA sequence: TGTGCCAGCAGCATTGGGGCTACTCAGCCCCAGCATTTT. Protein product: CASSIGATQPQHF.

The gene calls are TRBV7-3 and TRBJ2-7; 7 nucleotides align to TRBD2. V lost 6 bases to trimming and J lost 2 bases; unmatched junction nucleotides: 10. This CDR3 is 15 amino acids long. Germline loops: CDR1 SGHTA, CDR2 FQGTGA. CDR3 coding DNA: TGTGCCAGCAGATCCAGCGGGAACCTGGCCTACGAGCAGTACTTC. It translates to CASRSSGNLAYEQYF.

This clone showed up just a few times. J is TRBJ2-5 and V is TRBV29-1; TRBD2 is a possible D gene (5 bases). The CDR3 totals 12 residues. Trimming removed 4 bases from V and 2 bases from J, with 8 bases in between. Germline CDR1 SQVTM, CDR2 ANQGSEA. CDR3 DNA: TGCAGCGTTGGGCCGGGACAAGAGACCCAGTACTTC. Residues: CSVGPGQETQYF.

The J gene is TRBJ2-1, the V gene TRBV7-3; D gene unclear. The CDR3 totals 14 residues. Trimming shortened V by 5 bases and J by 3 bases, and 11 bases separated the two germline ends. Germline values: CDR1 SGHTA, CDR2 FQGTGA. CDR3 amino acids: CASSPGTLYNEQFF. The CDR3 nucleotides read TGTGCCAGCAGCCCGGGCACTCTCTACAATGAGCAGTTCTTC.

V gene TRBV7-3 combines with J gene TRBJ2-1; D not resolved. CDR3 length equals 16 residues. V dropped 2 bases and J dropped 0 bases, with 11 bases sitting between them. Germline V gene lookup returns CDR1 SGHTA and CDR2 FQGTGA. The DNA of the CDR3 is TGTGCCAGCAGCTTAGATCGGGCTAGCTCCTACAATGAGCAGTTCTTC. Protein sequence: CASSLDRASSYNEQFF.

The chain uses TRBV7-2 and TRBJ2-1; 9 bases fit TRBD2. The junction had 8 bases not matched to a gene; V was cut back by 4 bases and J by 1 base. Germline values: CDR1 SGHTA, CDR2 FQGNSA. This CDR3 is built from 17 residues. The CDR3 loop is CASSSVGTSLSYNEQFF. The CDR3, as DNA: TGTGCCAGCAGCTCGGTAGGGACTAGCTTATCCTACAATGAGCAGTTCTTC. Variable domain in full (rest from reference TRBV7-2 and TRBJ2-1): GAGVSQSPSNKVTEKGKDVELRCDPISGHTALYWYRQSLGQGLEFLIYFQGNSAPDKSGLPSDRFSAERTGGSVSTLTIQRTQQEDSAVYLCASSSVGTSLSYNEQFFGPGTRLTVL.

This clone was found a few times. This chain joins TRBV18 and TRBJ1-2; 8 positions agree with TRBD1. There are 14 residues in the CDR3. V shed 3 bases, J shed 4 bases, and the junction held 4 bases outside the gene matches. Germline V gives CDR1 KGHSH, CDR2 LQKENI. CDR3 sequence reads: CASSPGQGLYGYTF. The CDR3 bases are TGTGCCAGCTCACCCGGACAGGGCCTCTATGGCTACACCTTC.

This chain connects TRBV9 to TRBJ2-2; no definite D call. CDR3 length: 14 amino acids. The V end lost 4 bases, the J end lost 7 bases, and 14 bases lay between the germline ends. Germline V CDR1 and CDR2: SGDLS, YYNGEE. This CDR3 reads CASSPRIVGGELFF. Written as DNA, the CDR3 is TGTGCCAGCAGCCCCCGTATAGTCGGCGGGGAGCTGTTTTTT. The full variable domain, with the rest looked up from reference TRBV9 and TRBJ2-2, is DSGVTQTPKHLITATGQRVTLRCSPRSGDLSVYWYQQSLDQGLQFLIQYYNGEERAKGNILERFSAQQFPDLHSELNLSSLELGDSALYFCASSPRIVGGELFFGEGSRLTVL.

This clone has just one count. The chain links TRBV6-5 to TRBJ1-5; D is unresolved. The V gene lost 6 bases and the J gene lost 6 bases, with 12 bases spanning the gap. CDR1 is MNHEY, CDR2 SVGAGI, per germline. The CDR3 totals 13 residues. The CDR3 region is CASSAGVSQPQHF. The CDR3 DNA follows: TGTGCCAGCAGCGCAGGTGTGTCTCAGCCCCAGCATTTT.

The V and J genes are TRBV11-2 and TRBJ2-1; TRBD1 matches 7 bases. Germline values: CDR1 SGHAT, CDR2 FQNNGV. The V segment lost 5 bases and the J segment 5 bases; nucleotides outside the gene matches: 15. The CDR3 spans 17 residues. Here the CDR3 DNA reads TGTGCCAGCAGCGGGGGCTTAGACAGGGAAGTACACAATGAGCAGTTCTTC. This translates into CASSGGLDREVHNEQFF.

The chain joins TRBV5-1 to TRBJ2-7, with TRBD2 identical over 10 bases. The CDR3 runs to 15 residues. V gave up 4 bases and J gave up 7 bases; unmatched junction bases: 11. Germline-derived CDR1 and CDR2 are SGHRS and YFSETQ. CDR3 bases: TGCGCCAGCAGCGTACCTAGCGGGGGACTTGAGGAGCAGTACTTC. Translated, it gives CASSVPSGGLEEQYF.

This clone showed up just once. V usage is TRBV1 and J usage is TRBJ2-7; the D call TRBD2 from the table was never checked on the DNA. TRBV1 is a pseudogene locus. The CDR3 totals 16 residues. The DNA for the CDR3 is TGCACCAGCAGCTGGATGACTAGCTGGAGGATCTACGAGCAGTACTTC. Protein sequence: CTSSWMTSWRIYEQYF.

This chain uses TRBV7-9 with TRBJ1-1; D is uncertain. There are 14 residues in the CDR3. With 1 base removed from V and 4 bases from J, the gap between germline ends came to 10 bases. Germline V gene sequence: CDR1 SEHNR, CDR2 FQNEAQ (reference sequence). The CDR3 here is CASSLGGRATEAFF. The CDR3 bases are TGTGCCAGCAGCTTAGGGGGTCGTGCCACTGAAGCTTTCTTT.

This rearrangement joins TRBV7-3 to TRBJ2-3; a weak D match, TRBD2 (6 bases). Trimming pared 4 bases from V and 8 bases from J, leaving 16 bases between. Per germline, CDR1 SGHTA and CDR2 FQGTGA. This CDR3 has 14 residues. The chain's CDR3 is CASSWGLDSGTQYF. As DNA, the CDR3 is TGTGCCAGCAGCTGGGGACTCGACAGTGGTACGCAGTATTTT.

This chain connects TRBV10-1 to TRBJ2-7; D uncertain. Germline V lookup: CDR1 WNHNN, CDR2 SYGVQD (reference sequence). This CDR3 contains 16 residues. V was cut by 3 bases and J by 3 bases, with 18 bases left in between. Written as DNA, the CDR3 is TGCGCCAGCAGTGACCTTCTTGCCGGGCGGATCTACGAGCAGTACTTC. Translation gives CASSDLLAGRIYEQYF.

The rearrangement joins TRBV6-5 to TRBJ1-1; TRBD1 aligns across 7 bases. The CDR3 consists of 14 residues. The V segment lost 5 bases and the J segment 7 bases; nucleotides outside the gene matches: 10. The germline CDR1 and CDR2 sequences are MNHEY and SVGAGI. In nucleotides, the CDR3 is TGTGCCAGCAGTCCTTGGGACAGCGCAATTGAAGCTTTCTTT. Protein: CASSPWDSAIEAFF.